This entry features one T cell receptor (beta chain) sequence. The assay was immunoSEQ multiplex PCR, and TCRdb's table has in-frame clones only and misses some. The repertoire has over 100,000 clones, around 92% of them found once; the top ten carry under 3%. The CDR3 has 15 residues. The V gene lost 6 bases and the J gene lost 1 base, with 15 bases spanning the gap. The V gene's germline CDR1 is LNHDA and CDR2 SQIVND (reference sequence). This sample is part of a study of control samples from healthy donors and cancer patients. The sequenced material came from blood. The clonotype comes from a woman aged 18 to 35 in good health. The chain joins TRBV19 to TRBJ1-1; tentative D call: TRBD1 (6 bases). The CDR3 coding sequence is TGTGCCAGTAGGCTACAGGGAGGACCGAACACTGAAGCTTTCTTT. Its translation: CASRLQGGPNTEAFF.